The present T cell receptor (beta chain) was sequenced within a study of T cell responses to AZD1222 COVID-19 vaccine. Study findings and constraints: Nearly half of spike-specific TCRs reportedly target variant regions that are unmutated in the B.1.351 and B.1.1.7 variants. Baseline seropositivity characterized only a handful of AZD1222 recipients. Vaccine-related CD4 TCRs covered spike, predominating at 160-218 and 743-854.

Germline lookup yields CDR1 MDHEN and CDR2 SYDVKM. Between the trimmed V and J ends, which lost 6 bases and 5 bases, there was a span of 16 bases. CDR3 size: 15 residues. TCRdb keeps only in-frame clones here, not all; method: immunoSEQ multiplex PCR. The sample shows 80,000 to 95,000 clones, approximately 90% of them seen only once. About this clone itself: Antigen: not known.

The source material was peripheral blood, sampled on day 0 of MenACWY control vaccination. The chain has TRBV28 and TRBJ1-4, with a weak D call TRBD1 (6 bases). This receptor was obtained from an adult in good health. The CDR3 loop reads CASSYEGGVNEKLFF. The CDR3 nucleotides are TGTGCCAGCAGCTACGAGGGGGGGGTAAATGAAAAACTGTTTTTT. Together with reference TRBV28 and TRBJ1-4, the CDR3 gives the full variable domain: DVKVTQSSRYLVKRTGEKVFLECVQDMDHENMFWYRQDPGLGLRLIYFSYDVKMKEKGDIPEGYSVSREKKERFSLILESASTNQTSMYLCASSYEGGVNEKLFFGSGTQLSVL.